A single sample gave rise to the 2 T cell receptor beta chains below, sequenced in a study of CD8 T cells in ankylosing spondylitis. Each CDR3 protein is one row after TCRdb ran MiXCR on the 5' RACE reads. The sample includes roughly 100,000 distinct CDR3 sequences, 7.5% to 9% of them seen just once. The specimen was blood, either unsorted or a sorted T cell fraction (not recorded which). Source of these receptors: a male donor with ankylosing spondylitis or in good health (not recorded which).

This clonotype was counted ten times or more. A junction end diverges from the germline sequence, so it may reflect a read error. V usage is TRBV5-5 and J usage is TRBJ2-7; TRBD2 is a possible D gene (6 bases). CDR3 size: 15 residues. Germline CDR1 is SGHKS and CDR2 is YYEKEE (reference sequence). The chain's CDR3 is CASSLGTFSSYEQYF. As DNA, the CDR3 is TGTGCCAGCAGTTTGGGGACTTTCAGCTCCTACGAGCAGTACTTC.

The gene calls are TRBV7-8 and TRBJ2-1; 11 bases map to TRBD2. The germline V gene encodes CDR1 SGHVS and CDR2 FQNEAQ. Trimming cost V 0 bases and J 3 bases; bases outside gene matches: 4. The CDR3 is made up of 17 amino acids. In DNA form, the CDR3 reads TGTGCCAGCAGCTTAGCGGTCGGGACTAGCGGCTACAATGAGCAGTTCTTC. This sequence encodes CASSLAVGTSGYNEQFF.